The rows below give T cell receptor beta chains drawn from one sample of a study of cytomegalovirus exposure and HLA in healthy donors. The protocol was immunoSEQ multiplex PCR, while the TCRdb copy is restricted to in-frame clones and leaves out a portion. The repertoire holds around 130,000 clones, with about 75% as singletons. Sequenced input: PBMCs. These receptors were taken from a woman in her thirties or forties in good health and CMV-seropositive. CDR3s include the opening cysteine and the closing phenylalanine or tryptophan. A D gene is named only where the DNA matches it firmly. Size is omitted from some rows. Given values are once, few, many or a class for expanded clones.

>TRBJ2-1|NA|NA|TRBV28
CASSFSREQFF
TGTGCCAGCAGTTTCTCCCGGGAGCAGTTCTTC
>TRBJ2-1|TRBD2|NA|TRBV6-4
CASSETSGGNEQFF
TGTGCCAGCAGTGAGACTAGCGGAGGGAATGAGCAGTTCTTC
>TRBJ1-5|TRBD1|once|TRBV28
CASSQTGNQPQHF
TGTGCCAGCAGTCAGACAGGGAATCAGCCCCAGCATTTT
>TRBJ2-3|NA|NA|TRBV6-5
CASSYSKDLNTQYF
TGTGCCAGCAGTTATTCAAAGGACTTGAATACGCAGTATTTT
>TRBJ1-5|TRBD1|NA|TRBV5-1
CASSSPFWDRIVQPQHF
TGCGCCAGCAGCTCGCCCTTTTGGGACAGGATCGTTCAGCCCCAGCATTTT
>TRBJ2-1|TRBD2|NA|TRBV7-3
CASSLPGGGWSSYNEQFF
TGTGCCAGCAGCTTACCCGGCGGGGGGTGGAGCTCCTACAATGAGCAGTTCTTC
>TRBJ1-1|NA|NA|TRBV7-9
CASSRPTGYEAFF
TGTGCCAGCAGCCGCCCTACAGGGTATGAAGCTTTCTTT
>TRBJ1-1|NA|NA|TRBV29-1
CSGTPQGFGTEAFF
TGCAGCGGCACACCGCAGGGATTCGGGACTGAAGCTTTCTTT
>TRBJ1-1|TRBD1|NA|TRBV29-1
CSVFFIGQGNTEAFF
TGCAGCGTTTTTTTTATCGGACAGGGAAACACTGAAGCTTTCTTT
>TRBJ1-2|TRBD1|NA|TRBV6-6
CASSSLSGQGAYGYTF
TGTGCCAGCAGTTCCCTCAGCGGACAGGGCGCCTATGGCTACACCTTC
>TRBJ1-1|NA|once|TRBV30
CAWSVYMNTEAFF
TGTGCCTGGAGTGTATATATGAACACTGAAGCTTTCTTT
>TRBJ2-1|NA|NA|TRBV5-6
CASRLYGENEQFF
TGTGCCAGCAGGTTGTACGGGGAGAATGAGCAGTTCTTC
>TRBJ2-7|TRBD2|NA|TRBV10-3
CASVSGRSYEQYF
TGTGCCAGCGTTAGCGGGAGGTCCTACGAGCAGTACTTC
>TRBJ2-1|NA|NA|TRBV28
CASRLSYNEQFF
TGTGCCAGCAGACTATCCTACAATGAGCAGTTCTTC
>TRBJ2-7|TRBD2|NA|TRBV9
CASSVGAGAPYEQYF
TGTGCCAGCAGCGTAGGGGCGGGAGCCCCCTACGAGCAGTACTTC
>TRBJ1-3|TRBD1|NA|TRBV27
CASSPVGTGVFGNTIYF
TGTGCCAGCAGCCCTGTCGGGACAGGGGTATTTGGAAACACCATATATTTT
>TRBJ2-5|NA|few|TRBV10-3
CAISESLETQYF
TGTGCCATCAGTGAGTCTCTTGAGACCCAGTACTTC
>TRBJ2-6|NA|NA|TRBV2
CATGDTRSSGANVLTF
TGTGCCACCGGGGACACCAGGAGCTCTGGGGCCAACGTCCTGACTTTC
>TRBJ1-2|NA|once|TRBV9
CASSVGGFGGGYTF
TGTGCCAGCAGCGTAGGAGGGTTTGGAGGCGGCTACACCTTC
>TRBJ2-1|TRBD2|NA|TRBV28
CASSLFGSGGLGKQFF
TGTGCCAGCAGTTTATTTGGGAGCGGGGGCCTGGGAAAGCAGTTCTTC
>TRBJ1-3|NA|NA|TRBV6-5
CASSLTTQAGNTIYF
TGTGCCAGCAGTCTAACGACACAGGCGGGAAACACCATATATTTT
>TRBJ2-7|TRBD2|once|TRBV5-1
CASSLFWTSGTSLGYEQYF
TGCGCCAGCAGCCTATTCTGGACTAGCGGGACGAGCTTGGGATACGAGCAGTACTTC
>TRBJ1-1|NA|NA|TRBV5-1
CASSLTGFNTEAFF
TGCGCCAGCAGCTTGACAGGGTTTAACACTGAAGCTTTCTTT
>TRBJ1-5|NA|NA|TRBV28
CASCAGGSNQPQHF
TGTGCCAGCTGCGCCGGGGGAAGCAATCAGCCCCAGCATTTT
>TRBJ1-6|NA|once|TRBV9
CASSVQDSPLHF
TGTGCCAGCAGCGTACAGGATTCACCCCTCCACTTT
>TRBJ2-1|NA|few|TRBV30
CARAGGAYNEQFF
TGTGCCCGGGCGGGCGGAGCGTACAATGAGCAGTTCTTC
>TRBJ1-2|NA|NA|TRBV19
CASTGQHYGYTF
TGTGCCAGTACAGGACAGCACTATGGCTACACCTTC
>TRBJ2-7|NA|NA|TRBV4-2
CASSQDTDNSQEQYF
TGTGCCAGCAGCCAAGATACGGACAATTCTCAAGAGCAGTACTTC
>TRBJ2-1|TRBD1|NA|TRBV28
CASKLGTGPPWFF
TGTGCCAGCAAACTAGGGACAGGCCCCCCCTGGTTCTTC
>TRBJ2-1|TRBD2|NA|TRBV29-1
CSVEVGGDEQFF
TGCAGCGTTGAGGTGGGGGGGGATGAGCAGTTCTTC
>TRBJ2-1|TRBD2|NA|TRBV7-9
CASSSLSGTYNEQFF
TGTGCCAGCAGCTCCCTTAGCGGGACCTACAATGAGCAGTTCTTC
>TRBJ2-3|TRBD2|NA|TRBV27
CASKYVAGADTQYF
TGTGCCAGCAAATACGTAGCGGGAGCAGATACGCAGTATTTT
>TRBJ1-2|NA|NA|TRBV25-1
CASQKWSGYTF
TGTGCCAGCCAGAAATGGTCCGGCTACACCTTC
>TRBJ1-4|NA|NA|TRBV4-2
CASSQETAASEKLFF
TGTGCCAGCAGCCAAGAGACAGCCGCATCTGAAAAACTGTTTTTT
>TRBJ1-5|NA|NA|TRBV28
CASSPGDQPQHF
TGTGCCAGCAGTCCAGGGGATCAGCCCCAGCATTTT
>TRBJ2-7|TRBD2|NA|TRBV6-4
CASSLTSGGLYEQYF
TGTGCCAGCAGTCTGACTAGCGGGGGCCTCTACGAGCAGTACTTC
>TRBJ1-1|TRBD1|NA|TRBV30
CAWILSRGAFF
TGTGCCTGGATCCTGTCCAGGGGGGCTTTCTTT
>TRBJ2-7|TRBD2|NA|TRBV2
CASSEVRGAAEQYF
TGTGCCAGCAGTGAAGTGCGGGGGGCGGCCGAGCAGTACTTC
>TRBJ1-6|TRBD1|NA|TRBV19
CASSPGTGGSPLHF
TGTGCCAGTAGCCCTGGGACAGGGGGATCACCCCTCCACTTT
>TRBJ2-5|NA|NA|TRBV7-3
CASSSTGGDQETQYF
TGTGCCAGCAGCTCTACGGGCGGGGACCAAGAGACCCAGTACTTC
>TRBJ2-3|NA|once|TRBV19
CASSMAGGRGTDTQYF
TGTGCCAGTAGTATGGCGGGCGGAAGGGGGACAGATACGCAGTATTTT
>TRBJ1-2|NA|NA|TRBV5-4
CASIRGGANYGYTF
TGTGCCAGCATTAGGGGCGGGGCAAACTATGGCTACACCTTC
>TRBJ1-1|NA|NA|TRBV5-6
CASSLGTGEAFF
TGTGCCAGCAGCTTGGGGACGGGAGAAGCTTTCTTT
>TRBJ2-3|TRBD2|NA|TRBV5-1
CASSLKVAGGDTQYF
TGCGCCAGCAGCTTGAAGGTAGCGGGAGGGGATACGCAGTATTTT
>TRBJ1-2|NA|NA|TRBV4-3
CASSQDRSLGHGYTF
TGCGCCAGCAGCCAAGATCGTTCGCTGGGCCATGGCTACACCTTC
>TRBJ1-1|NA|NA|TRBV6-6
CASSYDGHQAFF
TGTGCCAGCAGTTACGATGGACACCAAGCTTTCTTT
>TRBJ2-3|NA|few|TRBV7-3
CASSLYAGGTDTQYF
TGTGCCAGCAGCTTATACGCAGGGGGGACAGATACGCAGTATTTT
>TRBJ2-1|TRBD1|NA|TRBV7-2
CASSPSDRADNEQFF
TGTGCCAGCAGCCCGTCGGACAGGGCTGACAATGAGCAGTTCTTC
>TRBJ2-6|NA|few|TRBV5-4
CASSQEAADLSANVLTF
TGCGCCAGCAGCCAAGAGGCGGCAGACCTTTCGGCCAACGTCCTGACTTTC
>TRBJ2-7|NA|NA|TRBV7-2
CASSSAYEQYF
TGTGCCAGCAGCTCAGCCTACGAGCAGTACTTC
>TRBJ1-3|NA|few|TRBV25-1
CASSPTEEQGNTIYF
TGTGCCAGCAGCCCGACAGAGGAACAGGGAAACACCATATATTTT
>TRBJ1-1|NA|NA|TRBV28
CASSLGQYTEAFF
TGTGCCAGCAGTTTAGGGCAGTACACTGAAGCTTTCTTT
>TRBJ1-1|NA|few|TRBV19
CATLGAKLPLEAFF
TGTGCCACCCTGGGAGCTAAACTCCCCCTCGAAGCTTTCTTT
>TRBJ2-7|TRBD2|few|TRBV7-6
CASSLGGTSGIYEQYF
TGTGCCAGCAGCTTAGGAGGGACTAGCGGGATCTACGAGCAGTACTTC